This T cell receptor (beta chain) was sequenced in a study of CD8+CD57+ T cells in acquired aplastic anemia. Findings and caveats of the study: Patients shared 25 to 35 CD8+ CDR3 sequences with controls.

A remark on this clonotype: No antigen is known for it.

Both TCR beta VDJ combination and CDR3 sequence profiling were carried out. Genomic DNA was the template for this profiling. TCRdb redid the calling of the reads with MiXCR, one entry per CDR3 protein. The data show a few hundred thousand distinct CDR3 sequences, 30% to 40% seen once. This CDR3 has 13 residues. CDR1 and CDR2 (germline): MGHDK, SYGVNS. V was pared by 6 bases and J by 5 bases, with 14 bases between. Material for sequencing was sorted CD4+, CD8+, or CD8+CD57+ T cells (not recorded which) from PBMCs. This sequence was found in a human donor in good health, serving as a control. The chain uses TRBV25-1 and TRBJ2-7; D gene uncertain. The CDR3 here is CASSQDNRHEQYF. CDR3 sequence (DNA): TGTGCCAGCAGCCAAGATAATCGCCACGAGCAGTACTTC.